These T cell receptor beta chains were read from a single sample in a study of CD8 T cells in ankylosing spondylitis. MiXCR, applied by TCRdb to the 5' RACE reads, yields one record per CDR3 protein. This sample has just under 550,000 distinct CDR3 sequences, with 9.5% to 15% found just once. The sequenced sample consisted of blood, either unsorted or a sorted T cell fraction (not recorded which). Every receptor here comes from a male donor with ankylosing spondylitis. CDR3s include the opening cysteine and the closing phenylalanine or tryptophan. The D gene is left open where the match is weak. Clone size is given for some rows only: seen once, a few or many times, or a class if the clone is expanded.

CASSRRSRDRITGELFF	TGTGCCAGCAGCCGGCGTTCAAGGGACAGAATCACCGGGGAGCTGTTTTTT	TRBD1	many	TRBV14	TRBJ2-2
CSATRQGNYGYTF	TGCAGTGCTACCCGACAGGGAAACTATGGCTACACCTTC	TRBD1	many	TRBV20-1	TRBJ1-2
CASSVRGLDSSPLHF	TGTGCCAGCAGTGTCAGGGGTCTTGACAGTTCACCCCTCCACTTT	.	many	TRBV7-9	TRBJ1-6
CASSDSGELFF	TGTGCCAGCAGTGATAGCGGGGAGCTGTTTTTT	.	many	TRBV25-1	TRBJ2-2
CATRDRGRSGELFF	TGTGCCACCCGGGACAGGGGGCGGTCCGGGGAGCTGTTTTTT	TRBD1	.	TRBV10-3	TRBJ2-2
CASGETGSNQPQHF	TGTGCCAGTGGAGAGACAGGGAGCAATCAGCCCCAGCATTTT	TRBD1	.	TRBV2	TRBJ1-5
CASSGQGGNTEAFF	TGCGCCAGCAGCGGACAGGGCGGAAACACTGAAGCTTTCTTT	TRBD1	.	TRBV5-1	TRBJ1-1
CASSPGTVYSYEQYF	TGTGCCAGCAGCCCCGGGACAGTCTACTCCTACGAGCAGTACTTC	TRBD1	.	TRBV7-8	TRBJ2-7
CASSFEGADTEAFF	TGTGCCAGCAGCTTCGAGGGGGCTGACACTGAAGCTTTCTTT	TRBD1	.	TRBV11-3	TRBJ1-1
CSASGTSNQPQHF	TGCAGTGCTTCCGGGACATCTAATCAGCCCCAGCATTTT	.	.	TRBV20-1	TRBJ1-5
CASSPSSGGMYEQYF	TGTGCCAGCAGCCCATCATCCGGGGGGATGTACGAGCAGTACTTC	TRBD2	.	TRBV7-8	TRBJ2-7
CASSRTAGTGELFF	TGTGCCAGCAGCCGGACAGCGGGCACCGGGGAGCTGTTTTTT	.	.	TRBV11-3	TRBJ2-2
CASRLSGTGNTEAFF	TGTGCCAGCAGACTGTCCGGGACAGGAAACACTGAAGCTTTCTTT	TRBD1	many	TRBV5-6	TRBJ1-1
CASSLFSEGRNGNQPQHF	TGTGCCAGCAGTTTATTTAGTGAAGGAAGAAACGGCAATCAGCCCCAGCATTTT	.	.	TRBV27	TRBJ1-5
CASSGSGTNIQYF	TGTGCCAGCAGTGGATCCGGGACAAACATTCAGTACTTC	.	.	TRBV25-1	TRBJ2-4
CATSDLQLGEQFF	TGTGCCACCAGTGATTTGCAACTAGGGGAGCAGTTCTTC	.	.	TRBV24-1	TRBJ2-1
CASSFSANYNEQFF	TGTGCCAGCAGTTTTTCAGCGAACTACAATGAGCAGTTCTTC	.	.	TRBV12-3/TRBV12-4	TRBJ2-1
CASSRRQTEGTEAFF	TGTGCCAGCAGTCGACGACAGACGGAAGGGACTGAAGCTTTCTTT	.	many	TRBV27	TRBJ1-1
CSAGPDRYGYTF	TGCAGTGCTGGGCCGGATCGCTATGGCTACACCTTC	.	few	TRBV20-1	TRBJ1-2
CASSQGGRGDLAKNIQYF	TGCGCCAGCAGCCAAGGCGGGAGGGGAGACCTAGCCAAAAACATTCAGTACTTC	TRBD2	few	TRBV4-1	TRBJ2-4
CASSSYRESYEQYF	TGTGCCAGCTCATCCTACAGGGAATCCTACGAGCAGTACTTC	.	many	TRBV18	TRBJ2-7
CASSLVASRGNEQFF	TGCGCCAGCAGCTTGGTGGCTAGCAGGGGCAATGAGCAGTTCTTC	.	few	TRBV5-1	TRBJ2-1
CASSLVTGQGNYGYTF	TGTGCCAGCAGCTTAGTGACTGGACAGGGAAACTATGGCTACACCTTC	TRBD1	few	TRBV7-8	TRBJ1-2
CSAASAGGGTGELFF	TGCAGTGCTGCCTCCGCGGGAGGAGGTACCGGGGAGCTGTTTTTT	TRBD2	.	TRBV20-1	TRBJ2-2
CASGLLAGGHEQFF	TGTGCCAGCGGATTACTAGCGGGAGGCCATGAGCAGTTCTTC	TRBD2	few	TRBV3-1	TRBJ2-1
CASSLRTGRREKLFF	TGTGCCAGCAGCTTAAGGACAGGGCGTCGTGAAAAACTGTTTTTT	TRBD1	many	TRBV7-2	TRBJ1-4
CASSFTHGLGNYGYTF	TGTGCCAGCAGTTTTACGCACGGGCTTGGTAACTATGGCTACACCTTC	.	.	TRBV27	TRBJ1-2
CAWRPMSGNTIYF	TGTGCCTGGAGACCGATGTCTGGAAACACCATATATTTT	.	.	TRBV30	TRBJ1-3
CASSSGLAGGLPMETQYF	TGTGCCAGCAGCTCCGGACTAGCGGGAGGACTTCCGATGGAGACCCAGTACTTC	TRBD2	.	TRBV13	TRBJ2-5
CASRDRDEKLFF	TGTGCCAGCAGGGACAGGGATGAAAAACTGTTTTTT	TRBD1	few	TRBV7-9	TRBJ1-4
CAIRTERYNEQFF	TGTGCCATCCGGACAGAACGTTACAATGAGCAGTTCTTC	.	few	TRBV18	TRBJ2-1
CASSGTSRKNTGELFF	TGCGCCAGCAGCGGGACTAGTCGAAAGAACACCGGGGAGCTGTTTTTT	TRBD2	.	TRBV10-1	TRBJ2-2
CSATTDRGTDTQYF	TGCAGTGCTACCACGGACAGGGGCACAGATACGCAGTATTTT	TRBD1	few	TRBV20-1	TRBJ2-3
CSAARVLDGELFF	TGCAGTGCCGCGCGGGTTTTGGACGGGGAGCTGTTTTTT	.	few	TRBV20-1	TRBJ2-2
CASSPGRARETQYF	TGCGCCAGCAGCCCAGGCAGAGCCCGGGAGACCCAGTACTTC	.	few	TRBV4-1	TRBJ2-5